Listed below are T cell receptor beta chains from one sample, sequenced in a study of T-cell reconstitution after alpha-beta-depleted transplantation in children. TCRdb reprocessed the PCR reads via MiXCR and lists one record per CDR3 protein. The table records a few hundred thousand distinct CDR3 sequences, 10% to 15% of them present only once. The material sequenced was PBMCs, mostly from graft donor cells, taken 360 days after TCRalphabeta/CD19-depleted stem cell transplant. These receptors originate from a male patient aged 10 to 17 who had a stem cell transplant for acute myeloid leukemia, so the T cells may come from the graft donor. The CDR3 runs from the conserved cysteine through the conserved F or W.

CASSFTSGIYNEQFF TRBJ2-1 TRBV5-1
CASSYGGGSGRTYNEQFF TRBJ2-1 TRBV6-5
CSATGRAGYNEQFF TRBJ2-1 TRBV20-1
CASSLTLLAGEPGELFF TRBJ2-2 TRBV7-3
CASSGARDNHKAFF TRBJ1-1 TRBV7-2
CASSPARGTGDEKLFF TRBJ1-4 TRBV3-1
CASSTSSGRSYNEQFF TRBJ2-1 TRBV19
CSASVGTTNEKLFF TRBJ1-4 TRBV20-1
CSARGEGYPDTQYF TRBJ2-3 TRBV20-1
CATRDRGFRRNGYTF TRBJ1-2 TRBV28
CSANRGTSGRNTGELFF TRBJ2-2 TRBV20-1
CASSVDGLAAYNEQFF TRBJ2-1 TRBV9
CASSLQGLENIQYF TRBJ2-4 TRBV14
CAISGDPTGELFF TRBJ2-2 TRBV10-3
CASSFRLAKYNEQFF TRBJ2-1 TRBV12-3/TRBV12-4
CATRLAVGVGNEQFF TRBJ2-1 TRBV15
CASSQGQGVGNTEAFF TRBJ1-1 TRBV12-3/TRBV12-4
CASSPSRGRKDGYTF TRBJ1-2 TRBV7-9
CASRGQGVSYEQYF TRBJ2-7 TRBV28
CASSWLWGTYYYEQYF TRBJ2-7 TRBV28
CASSGANLGLRENEQFF TRBJ2-1 TRBV9
CASSLEHRILNTEAFF TRBJ1-1 TRBV7-8
CASSAHVGVDNEQFF TRBJ2-1 TRBV7-3
CASSRLAGLMEQFF TRBJ2-1 TRBV3-1